This T cell receptor (beta chain) emerged from a study of T-cell memory formation after mild COVID-19. Study-level background: TCR clusters were mostly confined to one donor each. Study-wide results and caveats: Among contracting clones, CD4+ were mainly CM/EM and CD8+ enriched in EMRA. Some SARS-CoV-2-responding clones were already detected in memory before infection.

CDR3 size: 13 residues. The ends lost 3 bases at V and 15 bases at J; junction bases unmatched: 8. Germline V lookup: CDR1 SGHNT, CDR2 YENEEA. Barcoded TCR alpha and TCR beta cDNA libraries with UMIs came from 5'RACE using constant-segment primers. Each CDR3 protein gets one entry after TCRdb re-called the 5' RACE reads with MiXCR. The table includes fewer than 700,000 distinct CDR3 sequences, around 17% detected once. A few counts support this clonotype. The target antigen is unknown. The chain recombines TRBV11-3 with TRBJ2-1; 10 nucleotides match TRBD1. The sample comprised PBMCs or a T cell subset sorted from them (not recorded which). The receptor's source is an adult woman who had mild COVID-19 (a few samples of this study predate the infection). Cell type and time point are not known. The CDR3 here is CASSLTGGVRPFF. The CDR3 nucleotides read TGTGCCAGCAGCTTGACAGGGGGCGTAAGACCGTTCTTC.